The 10 T cell receptor beta chains presented below share a single source sample, sequenced in a study of shared clonotypes between healthy human individuals. Produced via immunoSEQ multiplex PCR; TCRdb's table is partial and in-frame only. Here the sample spans about 2 million clones, approximately 94% being singletons. CD45RO negativity and positive selection for CCR7 defined naive CD8 cells, a population that excluded terminally differentiated effector memory CD45RA+ cells. The sample consisted of naive CD8+ T cells sorted from blood. Receptor source: a man younger than 30 in good health.

The chain is built from TRBV9 and TRBJ2-1; D uncertain. Trimming stripped 3 bases from V and 3 bases from J, with 7 bases between. CDR3 size: 13 residues. The germline V gene encodes CDR1 SGDLS and CDR2 YYNGEE. In DNA form, the CDR3 reads TGTGCCAGCAGCGCCGTCCTCTACAATGAGCAGTTCTTC. Translating gives CASSAVLYNEQFF.

The chain is built from TRBV7-9 and TRBJ2-7, with 9 bases aligning to TRBD1. Germline V gene data show CDR1 as SEHNR and CDR2 as FQNEAQ (reference sequence). This CDR3 contains 16 residues. V gave up 4 bases and J gave up 2 bases; unmatched junction bases: 9. CDR3 sequence: CASSSTGTGSPYEQYF. The CDR3 nucleotides read TGTGCCAGCAGCTCAACCGGGACAGGGAGCCCCTACGAGCAGTACTTC.

This clone has only one observation. The sample contains more than one DNA sequence encoding this CDR3. The V call is TRBV27, the J call TRBJ1-5; D is possibly TRBD1 (5 bases). With 0 bases removed from V and 2 bases from J, the gap between germline ends came to 11 bases. This CDR3 contains 16 residues. Germline lookup yields CDR1 MNHEY and CDR2 SMNVEV (reference sequence). Here the CDR3 reads CASSLSPGSGNQPQHF. CDR3 sequence (DNA): TGTGCCAGCAGTTTATCGCCAGGGAGTGGCAATCAGCCCCAGCATTTT.

The chain has TRBV19 and TRBJ2-7, with 8 bases identical to TRBD1. Germline CDR1 is LNHDA and CDR2 is SQIVND (reference sequence). V was pared by 4 bases and J by 4 bases, with 12 bases of the junction left unmatched. The length of the CDR3 is 16 residues. CDR3: CASSTEGSTGGYEQYF. The CDR3 DNA reads as TGTGCCAGTAGTACCGAGGGGAGCACAGGGGGATACGAGCAGTACTTC.

The V call is TRBV7-9, the J call TRBJ2-1; D unresolved. V was trimmed by 3 bases and J by 8 bases, leaving 5 bases between them. The CDR3 is made up of 11 amino acids. Per the germline V gene, CDR1 is SEHNR and CDR2 is FQNEAQ (reference sequence). The DNA for the CDR3 is TGTGCCAGCAGCTTCATCGATGAGCAGTTCTTC. Protein: CASSFIDEQFF.

As regards this clone: The missing conserved phenylalanine or tryptophan at the end of this CDR3 makes a read error likely. No DNA is shown, since the ends of the CDR3 on it are uncertain; the CDR3 is the one TCRdb lists. The gene calls are TRBV28 and TRBJ1-1; the D call TRBD1 from the table was never checked on the DNA. The CDR3 adds up to 15 amino acids, both ends counted. Germline V CDR1 and CDR2: MDHEN, SYDVKM. The CDR3: CASSFLGEDLGQGFV.

The chain recombines TRBV6-5 with TRBJ1-3; 8 nucleotides match TRBD1. The germline V gene has CDR1 MNHEY and CDR2 SVGAGI. V was pared by 9 bases and J by 0 bases, with 7 bases of the junction left unmatched. The CDR3 is made up of 15 amino acids. This CDR3 is CASQRDRTSGNTIYF. The CDR3 nucleotides are TGTGCCAGTCAACGGGACAGGACCTCTGGAAACACCATATATTTT.

This chain connects TRBV28 to TRBJ1-3; unclear D gene. Trimming left V 8 bases short and J 3 bases short, with 11 bases between. Germline V lookup: CDR1 MDHEN, CDR2 SYDVKM. This CDR3 comprises 13 residues. This CDR3 is CASSVGNGNTIYF. The CDR3 DNA reads TGTGCCAGCTCTGTGGGAAATGGAAACACCATATATTTT.

This rearrangement joins TRBV4-3 to TRBJ1-2; D uncertain. V dropped 8 bases and J dropped 4 bases, with 17 bases sitting between them. Looked up from germline, CDR1 is LGHNA and CDR2 is YSLEER. The CDR3 is 14 amino acids. CDR3 loop: CASSQEALGYGYTF. CDR3 coding DNA: TGCGCCAGCTCCCAGGAGGCTTTGGGCTATGGCTACACCTTC.

The chain recombines TRBV13 with TRBJ2-5; 14 nucleotides align to TRBD2. V lost 0 bases and J lost 5; bases outside the gene matches: 8. Germline V gives CDR1 PRHDT, CDR2 FYEKMQ (reference sequence). The CDR3 covers 18 residues. CDR3 nucleotide sequence: TGTGCCAGCAGCTTAGGTCGACTAGCGGGAGGGCCAGGGGAGACCCAGTACTTC. It encodes CASSLGRLAGGPGETQYF.